This T cell receptor (beta chain) was identified in a study of T-cell reconstitution after alpha-beta-depleted transplantation in children. Unique molecular identifiers were used to barcode this TCRbeta library. TCRdb called the PCR reads again in MiXCR, with one record for every CDR3 protein. The sample carries about 270,000 distinct CDR3 sequences, roughly 9.5% recorded once. CDR1 and CDR2 from the germline V gene are SQVTM and ANQGSEA. Between the trimmed V and J ends, which lost 5 bases and 2 bases, there was a span of 7 bases. CDR3 length equals 11 residues. This clonotype was observed a handful of times.

The genes are TRBV29-1 and TRBJ2-7; tentative D call: TRBD2 (5 bases). The clonotype comes from a human donor who donated a stem cell graft to a child with SCID. Material: PBMCs from the stem cell graft donor, obtained from the stem cell graft. The CDR3 nucleotides read TGCAGCGTTAGCGGTGCCTACGAGCAGTACTTC. Translating it yields CSVSGAYEQYF.